The rows below give T cell receptor beta chains drawn from one sample of a study of T cells in Graves' hyperthyroidism and ophthalmopathy. One entry per CDR3 protein results from TCRdb running MiXCR on the multiplex PCR reads. The sample lists about 840,000 distinct CDR3 sequences, about 38% occurring once. What was sequenced was blood. These receptors all come from a man between 18 and 29 years old with Graves' hyperthyroidism. Each CDR3 is given with its conserved first and last residue. Fields, in order: CDR3 length, V gene, D gene, J gene, clone size, CDR3 protein, CDR3 DNA. A D gene is named only where the DNA matches it firmly. Size is stated for part of the rows, as once, few or many counts, or as a class when the clone is expanded.

cdr3_length: 14
v_call: TRBV10-3
d_call: .
j_call: TRBJ2-7
clone_size: .
cdr3_aa: CATETLLGGYEQYF
cdr3_nt: TGTGCCACCGAGACCCTTCTAGGGGGCTACGAGCAGTACTTC

cdr3_length: 17
v_call: TRBV15
d_call: TRBD2
j_call: TRBJ2-5
clone_size: .
cdr3_aa: CATSRVVSLAGSETQYF
cdr3_nt: TGTGCCACCAGCAGAGTCGTTAGTCTAGCGGGGTCGGAGACCCAGTACTTC

cdr3_length: 16
v_call: TRBV5-5
d_call: .
j_call: TRBJ1-4
clone_size: .
cdr3_aa: CASSFPRETTNEKLFF
cdr3_nt: TGTGCCAGCAGCTTCCCCAGGGAAACAACTAATGAAAAACTGTTTTTT

cdr3_length: 14
v_call: TRBV10-2
d_call: TRBD1
j_call: TRBJ2-7
clone_size: many
cdr3_aa: CASSESGQGLEQYF
cdr3_nt: TGCGCCAGCAGTGAGTCGGGACAGGGCCTCGAGCAGTACTTC

cdr3_length: 13
v_call: TRBV19
d_call: .
j_call: TRBJ1-2
clone_size: many
cdr3_aa: CASSRGNNYGYTF
cdr3_nt: TGTGCCAGTAGTAGAGGGAATAACTATGGCTACACCTTC

cdr3_length: 12
v_call: TRBV29-1
d_call: .
j_call: TRBJ2-2
clone_size: many
cdr3_aa: CSVGGGTGELFF
cdr3_nt: TGCAGCGTTGGAGGGGGCACCGGGGAGCTGTTTTTT

cdr3_length: 15
v_call: TRBV4-1
d_call: .
j_call: TRBJ2-2
clone_size: .
cdr3_aa: CASSQTGINTGELFF
cdr3_nt: TGCGCCAGCAGCCAAACGGGTATCAACACCGGGGAGCTGTTTTTT

cdr3_length: 14
v_call: TRBV7-6
d_call: .
j_call: TRBJ1-1
clone_size: many
cdr3_aa: CASSPRTGHTEAFF
cdr3_nt: TGTGCCAGCAGCCCTAGGACCGGACACACTGAAGCTTTCTTT

cdr3_length: 14
v_call: TRBV5-1
d_call: TRBD2
j_call: TRBJ2-7
clone_size: .
cdr3_aa: CASSFLAGDNEQYF
cdr3_nt: TGCGCCAGCAGCTTCCTGGCGGGAGACAACGAGCAGTACTTC

cdr3_length: 15
v_call: TRBV9
d_call: TRBD2
j_call: TRBJ2-7
clone_size: .
cdr3_aa: CASSPRREGWGEQYF
cdr3_nt: TGTGCCAGCAGCCCTCGGCGGGAGGGATGGGGCGAGCAGTACTTC

cdr3_length: 14
v_call: TRBV4-3
d_call: .
j_call: TRBJ2-7
clone_size: few
cdr3_aa: CASSQEISTYEQYF
cdr3_nt: TGCGCCAGCAGCCAAGAAATCTCTACCTACGAGCAGTACTTC

cdr3_length: 16
v_call: TRBV4-1
d_call: TRBD1
j_call: TRBJ1-3
clone_size: .
cdr3_aa: CASSVPGQAAGNTIYF
cdr3_nt: TGCGCCAGCAGCGTACCGGGACAGGCTGCTGGAAACACCATATATTTT

cdr3_length: 15
v_call: TRBV6-6
d_call: TRBD1
j_call: TRBJ2-2
clone_size: .
cdr3_aa: CASMTTGGGPGELFF
cdr3_nt: TGTGCCAGCATGACGACAGGGGGCGGTCCCGGGGAGCTGTTTTTT

cdr3_length: 11
v_call: TRBV2
d_call: .
j_call: TRBJ2-2
clone_size: .
cdr3_aa: CASLGSGELFF
cdr3_nt: TGTGCCAGCCTGGGGTCCGGGGAGCTGTTTTTT

cdr3_length: 15
v_call: TRBV7-9
d_call: TRBD2
j_call: TRBJ2-5
clone_size: many
cdr3_aa: CASSLTAGGQETQYF
cdr3_nt: TGTGCCAGCAGCTTAACGGCGGGAGGACAAGAGACCCAGTACTTC

cdr3_length: 14
v_call: TRBV5-1
d_call: TRBD1
j_call: TRBJ1-2
clone_size: .
cdr3_aa: CASSLPRDSYGYTF
cdr3_nt: TGCGCCAGCAGCTTGCCCCGGGACAGCTATGGCTACACCTTC

cdr3_length: 13
v_call: TRBV6-5
d_call: .
j_call: TRBJ1-2
clone_size: .
cdr3_aa: CASSLTGSRGYTF
cdr3_nt: TGTGCCAGCAGTCTCACAGGGTCTAGAGGCTACACCTTC

cdr3_length: 13
v_call: TRBV6-5
d_call: TRBD2
j_call: TRBJ2-7
clone_size: few
cdr3_aa: CASSGDYYYEQYF
cdr3_nt: TGTGCCAGCAGTGGGGACTATTACTACGAGCAGTACTTC

cdr3_length: 17
v_call: TRBV10-3
d_call: TRBD1
j_call: TRBJ1-3
clone_size: many
cdr3_aa: CASSRTTGVNSGNTIYF
cdr3_nt: TGTGCCAGCAGCCGGACGACAGGGGTGAATTCTGGAAACACCATATATTTT

cdr3_length: 14
v_call: TRBV6-5
d_call: .
j_call: TRBJ1-6
clone_size: few
cdr3_aa: CASGAYTGGSPLHF
cdr3_nt: TGTGCCAGCGGGGCATACACAGGCGGTTCACCCCTCCACTTT

cdr3_length: 15
v_call: TRBV20-1
d_call: .
j_call: TRBJ2-5
clone_size: .
cdr3_aa: CSASLARGGGETQYF
cdr3_nt: TGCAGTGCTAGTCTCGCGAGAGGTGGGGGAGAGACCCAGTACTTC

cdr3_length: 15
v_call: TRBV7-3
d_call: .
j_call: TRBJ2-5
clone_size: few
cdr3_aa: CASSHRRHEQETQYF
cdr3_nt: TGTGCCAGCAGCCACCGGAGACACGAACAAGAGACCCAGTACTTC

cdr3_length: 13
v_call: TRBV10-3
d_call: .
j_call: TRBJ1-1
clone_size: .
cdr3_aa: CATNWGVNTEAFF
cdr3_nt: TGTGCCACCAATTGGGGAGTTAACACTGAAGCTTTCTTT

cdr3_length: 15
v_call: TRBV2
d_call: TRBD2
j_call: TRBJ2-3
clone_size: .
cdr3_aa: CASSRLASGADTQYF
cdr3_nt: TGTGCCAGCAGTCGGTTGGCTAGCGGGGCAGATACGCAGTATTTT

cdr3_length: 19
v_call: TRBV29-1
d_call: TRBD1
j_call: TRBJ2-6
clone_size: many
cdr3_aa: CSVYGQGKPPLSGANVLTF
cdr3_nt: TGCAGCGTTTACGGACAGGGGAAACCACCTCTCTCTGGGGCCAACGTCCTGACTTTC

cdr3_length: 13
v_call: TRBV4-1
d_call: .
j_call: TRBJ2-5
clone_size: many
cdr3_aa: CASSQEGAETQYF
cdr3_nt: TGTGCCAGCAGCCAAGAAGGGGCAGAGACCCAGTACTTC

cdr3_length: 13
v_call: TRBV12-5
d_call: .
j_call: TRBJ2-7
clone_size: .
cdr3_aa: CASGFGQSYEQYF
cdr3_nt: TGTGCTAGTGGCTTTGGACAGTCCTACGAGCAGTACTTC

cdr3_length: 17
v_call: TRBV15
d_call: TRBD1
j_call: TRBJ1-1
clone_size: .
cdr3_aa: CATSRDLSGQGGPEAFF
cdr3_nt: TGTGCCACCAGCAGAGATCTCTCAGGACAGGGGGGCCCTGAAGCTTTCTTT

cdr3_length: 17
v_call: TRBV7-9
d_call: .
j_call: TRBJ1-1
clone_size: once
cdr3_aa: CASSLGGGGGMRTEAFF
cdr3_nt: TGTGCCAGCAGCTTAGGTGGGGGGGGCGGGATGAGGACTGAAGCTTTCTTT

cdr3_length: 13
v_call: TRBV7-9
d_call: TRBD1
j_call: TRBJ2-7
clone_size: many
cdr3_aa: CASSRRDSYEQYF
cdr3_nt: TGTGCCAGCAGCCGCCGGGACAGTTACGAGCAGTACTTC

cdr3_length: 16
v_call: TRBV7-2
d_call: .
j_call: TRBJ1-6
clone_size: .
cdr3_aa: CASSQFPPGTNSPLHF
cdr3_nt: TGCGCCAGCAGCCAATTCCCCCCAGGAACCAATTCACCCCTCCACTTT

cdr3_length: 15
v_call: TRBV2
d_call: TRBD1
j_call: TRBJ1-2
clone_size: once
cdr3_aa: CASSTTGTGGRGYTF
cdr3_nt: TGTGCCAGCAGTACCACCGGGACAGGGGGTCGGGGCTACACCTTC

cdr3_length: 15
v_call: TRBV15
d_call: TRBD2
j_call: TRBJ2-2
clone_size: .
cdr3_aa: CATQGLAGPTGELFF
cdr3_nt: TGTGCCACCCAGGGGCTAGCGGGGCCCACCGGGGAGCTGTTTTTT

cdr3_length: 15
v_call: TRBV19
d_call: TRBD1
j_call: TRBJ1-2
clone_size: .
cdr3_aa: CASSIQRQGEGGYTF
cdr3_nt: TGTGCCAGTAGTATACAGAGACAGGGGGAAGGCGGCTACACCTTC

cdr3_length: 16
v_call: TRBV10-3
d_call: TRBD2
j_call: TRBJ2-5
clone_size: many
cdr3_aa: CAISDFGLAVQETQYF
cdr3_nt: TGTGCCATCAGTGATTTCGGACTAGCGGTTCAAGAGACCCAGTACTTC

cdr3_length: 17
v_call: TRBV5-1
d_call: .
j_call: TRBJ1-6
clone_size: .
cdr3_aa: CASSLGRAFTYNSPLHF
cdr3_nt: TGCGCCAGCAGCTTGGGACGGGCTTTCACCTATAATTCACCCCTCCACTTT

cdr3_length: 14
v_call: TRBV29-1
d_call: .
j_call: TRBJ1-1
clone_size: few
cdr3_aa: CSVAPGVTNTEAFF
cdr3_nt: TGCAGCGTTGCTCCAGGGGTGACGAACACTGAAGCTTTCTTT

cdr3_length: 17
v_call: TRBV25-1
d_call: .
j_call: TRBJ2-6
clone_size: many
cdr3_aa: CASSEWQGGSGANVLTF
cdr3_nt: TGTGCCAGCAGTGAATGGCAAGGCGGGTCCGGGGCCAACGTCCTGACTTTC

cdr3_length: 15
v_call: TRBV10-2
d_call: .
j_call: TRBJ2-3
clone_size: few
cdr3_aa: CASSELISSTDTQYF
cdr3_nt: TGCGCCAGCAGTGAGTTGATTTCCAGCACAGATACGCAGTATTTT

cdr3_length: 15
v_call: TRBV2
d_call: TRBD2
j_call: TRBJ2-2
clone_size: .
cdr3_aa: CASRALREGPGELFF
cdr3_nt: TGTGCCAGCAGGGCGTTGCGGGAGGGACCCGGGGAGCTGTTTTTT

cdr3_length: 11
v_call: TRBV2
d_call: TRBD1
j_call: TRBJ2-2
clone_size: many
cdr3_aa: CASSGQGELFF
cdr3_nt: TGTGCCAGCAGCGGACAGGGAGAGCTGTTTTTT

cdr3_length: 15
v_call: TRBV7-2
d_call: .
j_call: TRBJ2-5
clone_size: .
cdr3_aa: CASTPALYFEETQYF
cdr3_nt: TGTGCCAGCACCCCCGCGCTATATTTCGAAGAGACCCAGTACTTC

cdr3_length: 15
v_call: TRBV25-1
d_call: .
j_call: TRBJ1-2
clone_size: .
cdr3_aa: CASSYAAGFADGYTF
cdr3_nt: TGTGCCAGCAGTTACGCGGCAGGGTTCGCAGATGGCTACACCTTC

cdr3_length: 16
v_call: TRBV10-3
d_call: TRBD1
j_call: TRBJ2-7
clone_size: .
cdr3_aa: CASSRTGTGISYEQYF
cdr3_nt: TGTGCCAGCAGTCGGACCGGGACAGGGATATCCTACGAGCAGTACTTC

cdr3_length: 14
v_call: TRBV13
d_call: TRBD1
j_call: TRBJ1-1
clone_size: .
cdr3_aa: CASSYATGDTEAFF
cdr3_nt: TGTGCCAGCAGTTACGCTACAGGGGATACTGAAGCTTTCTTT

cdr3_length: 14
v_call: TRBV6-1
d_call: TRBD1
j_call: TRBJ1-1
clone_size: .
cdr3_aa: CASSDGTGDDGAFF
cdr3_nt: TGTGCCAGCAGTGACGGGACAGGGGATGACGGAGCTTTCTTT

cdr3_length: 15
v_call: TRBV6-1
d_call: .
j_call: TRBJ2-2
clone_size: .
cdr3_aa: CASRWDAKNTGELFF
cdr3_nt: TGTGCCAGCAGGTGGGACGCAAAGAACACCGGGGAGCTGTTTTTT

cdr3_length: 14
v_call: TRBV6-5
d_call: .
j_call: TRBJ1-2
clone_size: .
cdr3_aa: CASSYRDGNYGYTF
cdr3_nt: TGTGCCAGCAGTTACCGGGACGGTAACTATGGCTACACCTTC

cdr3_length: 12
v_call: TRBV11-2
d_call: .
j_call: TRBJ1-2
clone_size: .
cdr3_aa: CASSGEQEGYTF
cdr3_nt: TGTGCCAGCAGCGGAGAGCAAGAGGGCTACACCTTC

cdr3_length: 13
v_call: TRBV29-1
d_call: .
j_call: TRBJ1-1
clone_size: .
cdr3_aa: CSSEKGVTTEAFF
cdr3_nt: TGCAGCAGTGAAAAGGGGGTTACGACTGAAGCTTTCTTT

cdr3_length: 13
v_call: TRBV7-3
d_call: .
j_call: TRBJ2-7
clone_size: .
cdr3_aa: CASSLTGRNEQYF
cdr3_nt: TGTGCCAGCAGCTTAACAGGGAGAAACGAGCAGTACTTC

cdr3_length: 13
v_call: TRBV20-1
d_call: .
j_call: TRBJ2-7
clone_size: many
cdr3_aa: CSAEVPSSYEQYF
cdr3_nt: TGCAGTGCTGAGGTTCCGAGCTCCTACGAGCAGTACTTC

cdr3_length: 12
v_call: TRBV10-3
d_call: .
j_call: TRBJ2-7
clone_size: .
cdr3_aa: CASTPGPYEQYF
cdr3_nt: TGTGCCAGCACCCCGGGCCCCTACGAGCAGTACTTC

cdr3_length: 15
v_call: TRBV2
d_call: .
j_call: TRBJ1-1
clone_size: once
cdr3_aa: CASSEASPQNTEAFF
cdr3_nt: TGTGCCAGCAGTGAAGCGTCGCCACAGAACACTGAAGCTTTCTTT

cdr3_length: 14
v_call: TRBV25-1
d_call: .
j_call: TRBJ1-1
clone_size: .
cdr3_aa: CASTPPTAPTEAFF
cdr3_nt: TGTGCCAGCACCCCCCCGACAGCGCCCACTGAAGCTTTCTTT

cdr3_length: 15
v_call: TRBV20-1
d_call: .
j_call: TRBJ1-6
clone_size: few
cdr3_aa: CSARVDGGINSPLHF
cdr3_nt: TGCAGTGCTAGGGTGGACGGCGGGATTAATTCACCCCTCCACTTT

cdr3_length: 13
v_call: TRBV6-5
d_call: .
j_call: TRBJ1-5
clone_size: .
cdr3_aa: CASSGPNNQPQHF
cdr3_nt: TGTGCCAGCAGCGGACCGAACAATCAGCCCCAGCATTTT